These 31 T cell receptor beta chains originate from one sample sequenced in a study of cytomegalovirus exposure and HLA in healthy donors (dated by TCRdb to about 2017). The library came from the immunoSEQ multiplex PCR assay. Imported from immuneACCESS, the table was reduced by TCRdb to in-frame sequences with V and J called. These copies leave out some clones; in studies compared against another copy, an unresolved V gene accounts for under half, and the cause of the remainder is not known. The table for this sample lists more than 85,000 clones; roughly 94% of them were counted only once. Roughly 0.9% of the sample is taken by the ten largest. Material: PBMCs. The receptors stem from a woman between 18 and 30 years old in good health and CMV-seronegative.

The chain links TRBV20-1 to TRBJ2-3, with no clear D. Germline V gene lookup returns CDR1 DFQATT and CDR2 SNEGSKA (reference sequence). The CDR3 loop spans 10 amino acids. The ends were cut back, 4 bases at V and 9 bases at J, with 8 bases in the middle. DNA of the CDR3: TGCAGTGCTACGCTAGAAACGCAGTATTTT. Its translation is CSATLETQYF.

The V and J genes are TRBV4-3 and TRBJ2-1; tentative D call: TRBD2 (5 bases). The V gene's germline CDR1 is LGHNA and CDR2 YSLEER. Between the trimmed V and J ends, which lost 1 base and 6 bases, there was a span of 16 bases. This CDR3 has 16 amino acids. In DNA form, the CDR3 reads TGCGCCAGCAGCCAAGGAATGTTTTCGGGATCCAATGAGCAGTTCTTC. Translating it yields CASSQGMFSGSNEQFF.

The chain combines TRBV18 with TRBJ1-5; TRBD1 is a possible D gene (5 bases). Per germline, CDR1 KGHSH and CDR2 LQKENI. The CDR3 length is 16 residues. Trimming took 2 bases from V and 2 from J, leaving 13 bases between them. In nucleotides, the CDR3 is TGTGCCAGCTCACCATCGCGGGAAGGGGGCAATCAGCCCCAGCATTTT. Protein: CASSPSREGGNQPQHF.

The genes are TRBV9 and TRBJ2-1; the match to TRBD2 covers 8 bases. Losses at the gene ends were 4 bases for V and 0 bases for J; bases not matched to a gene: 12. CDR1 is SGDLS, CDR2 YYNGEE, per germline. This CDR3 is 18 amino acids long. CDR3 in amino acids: CASSPLRPGTSSYNEQFF. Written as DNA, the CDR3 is TGTGCCAGCAGCCCCCTCCGGCCAGGGACTAGCTCCTACAATGAGCAGTTCTTC.

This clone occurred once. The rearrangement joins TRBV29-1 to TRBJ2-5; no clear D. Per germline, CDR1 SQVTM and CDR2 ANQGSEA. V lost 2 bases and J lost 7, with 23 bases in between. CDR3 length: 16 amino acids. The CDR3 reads CSVELGSTTTRGTQYF. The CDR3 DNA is TGCAGCGTTGAATTAGGATCGACCACCACGAGAGGGACCCAGTACTTC.

Written as DNA, the CDR3 is TGTGCCAGCAGCTTACGAGGACCGGGACTGAATAATGAAAAACTGTTTTTT. This encodes CASSLRGPGLNNEKLFF. This sequence joins TRBV7-6 and TRBJ1-4; D perhaps matches TRBD1 (5 bases). With 2 bases removed from V and 4 bases from J, the gap between germline ends came to 17 bases. CDR1 and CDR2 (germline): SGHVS, FNYEAQ. CDR3 length: 17 residues.

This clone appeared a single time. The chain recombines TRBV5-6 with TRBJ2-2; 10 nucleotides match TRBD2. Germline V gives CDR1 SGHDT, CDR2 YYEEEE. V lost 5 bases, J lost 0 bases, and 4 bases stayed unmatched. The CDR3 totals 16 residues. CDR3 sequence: CASSDLAGANTGELFF. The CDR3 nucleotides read TGTGCCAGCAGTGACCTAGCGGGAGCGAACACCGGGGAGCTGTTTTTT.

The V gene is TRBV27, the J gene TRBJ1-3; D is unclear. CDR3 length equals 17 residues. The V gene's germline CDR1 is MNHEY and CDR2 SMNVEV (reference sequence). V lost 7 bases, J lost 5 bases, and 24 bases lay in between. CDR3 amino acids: CASTKSLGPPGRNTIYF. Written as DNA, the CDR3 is TGTGCCAGCACCAAAAGTCTCGGGCCCCCGGGGAGAAACACCATATATTTT.

The CDR3 DNA sequence: TGTGCCAGCAGTGATGACGGGGGCTACACCTTC. This encodes CASSDDGGYTF. The chain couples TRBV2 to TRBJ1-2; D remains ambiguous. The CDR3 is 11 residues long. Trimming took 3 bases from V and 8 from J, leaving 7 bases between them. Germline CDR1 reads SNHLY; CDR2 reads FYNNEI. Full variable domain (rest looked up from reference TRBV2 and TRBJ1-2): EPEVTQTPSHQVTQMGQEVILRCVPISNHLYFYWYRQILGQKVEFLVSFYNNEISEKSEIFDDQFSVERPDGSNFTLKIRSTKLEDSAMYFCASSDDGGYTFGSGTRLTVV.

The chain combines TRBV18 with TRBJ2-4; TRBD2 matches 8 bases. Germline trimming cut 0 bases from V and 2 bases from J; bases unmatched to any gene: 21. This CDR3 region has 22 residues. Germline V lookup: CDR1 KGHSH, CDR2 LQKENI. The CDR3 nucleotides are TGTGCCAGCTCACCACCGGGAGCGGGGGTGGGCTCCGGCGGGAGTACCAAAAACATTCAGTACTTC. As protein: CASSPPGAGVGSGGSTKNIQYF.

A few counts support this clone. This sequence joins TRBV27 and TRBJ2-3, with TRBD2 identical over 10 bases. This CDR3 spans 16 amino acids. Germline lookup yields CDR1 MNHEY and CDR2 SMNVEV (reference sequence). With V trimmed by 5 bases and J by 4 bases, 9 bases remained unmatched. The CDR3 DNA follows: TGTGCCAGCAGTCCGCCAGCGGGGGGGCCTCCAGATACGCAGTATTTT. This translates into CASSPPAGGPPDTQYF.

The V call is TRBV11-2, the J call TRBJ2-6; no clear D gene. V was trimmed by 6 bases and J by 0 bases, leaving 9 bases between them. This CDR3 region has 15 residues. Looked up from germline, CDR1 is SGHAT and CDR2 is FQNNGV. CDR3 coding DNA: TGTGCCAGCAGTTCCTTCAGCTCTGGGGCCAACGTCCTGACTTTC. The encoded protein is CASSSFSSGANVLTF.

Here the CDR3 DNA reads TGTGCCAGCAGTGAATGGGGAGGGGCAGGGGTAACTAATGAAAAACTGTTTTTT. Translation: CASSEWGGAGVTNEKLFF. The V gene is TRBV25-1, the J gene TRBJ1-4; TRBD1 might be the D (6 bases). The V gene lost 1 base and the J gene lost 1 base, with 16 bases spanning the gap. In germline, CDR1 is MGHDK, CDR2 SYGVNS. The CDR3 is 18 residues long.

DNA for the CDR3: TGTGCCAGCAGCTCGGGGACTAGCGGGGCTCAAGAGGGAGAGACCCAGTACTTC. Its translation: CASSSGTSGAQEGETQYF. The genes are TRBV7-8 and TRBJ2-5; 13 positions agree with TRBD2. Germline CDR1 reads SGHVS; CDR2 reads FQNEAQ. The V segment lost 4 bases and the J segment 4 bases; nucleotides outside the gene matches: 12. CDR3 length equals 18 residues.

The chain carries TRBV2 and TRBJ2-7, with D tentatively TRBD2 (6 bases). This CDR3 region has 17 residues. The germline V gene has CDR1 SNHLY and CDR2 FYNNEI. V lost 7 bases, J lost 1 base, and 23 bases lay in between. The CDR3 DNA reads TGTGCCAGCACCAGAAAAAACCGGGACTTTAGTTCCTACGAGCAGTACTTC. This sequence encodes CASTRKNRDFSSYEQYF.

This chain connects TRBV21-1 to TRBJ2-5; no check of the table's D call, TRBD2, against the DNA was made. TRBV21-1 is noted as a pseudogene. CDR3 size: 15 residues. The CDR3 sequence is CASSKEEARGETQYF. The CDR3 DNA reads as TGTGCCAGCAGCAAAGAGGAGGCTCGTGGGGAGACCCAGTACTTC.

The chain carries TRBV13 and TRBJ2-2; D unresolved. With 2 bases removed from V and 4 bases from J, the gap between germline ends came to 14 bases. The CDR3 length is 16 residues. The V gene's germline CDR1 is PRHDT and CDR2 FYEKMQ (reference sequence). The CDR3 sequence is CASSLIRGTFTGELFF. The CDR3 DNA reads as TGTGCCAGCAGCTTAATACGTGGTACATTCACCGGGGAGCTGTTTTTT.

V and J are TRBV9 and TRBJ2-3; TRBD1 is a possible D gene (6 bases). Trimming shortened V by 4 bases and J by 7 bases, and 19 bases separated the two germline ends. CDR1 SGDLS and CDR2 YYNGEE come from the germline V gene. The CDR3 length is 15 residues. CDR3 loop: CASSLRDTAMNTQYF. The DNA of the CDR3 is TGTGCCAGCAGCCTCCGGGACACGGCCATGAATACGCAGTATTTT.

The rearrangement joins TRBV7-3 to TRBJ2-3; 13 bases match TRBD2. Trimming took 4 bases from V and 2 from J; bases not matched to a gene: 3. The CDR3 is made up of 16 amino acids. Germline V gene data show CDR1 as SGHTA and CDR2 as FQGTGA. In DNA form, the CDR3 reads TGTGCCAGCAGCTCGGGACTAGCGGGGCCCACAGATACGCAGTATTTT. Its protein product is CASSSGLAGPTDTQYF.

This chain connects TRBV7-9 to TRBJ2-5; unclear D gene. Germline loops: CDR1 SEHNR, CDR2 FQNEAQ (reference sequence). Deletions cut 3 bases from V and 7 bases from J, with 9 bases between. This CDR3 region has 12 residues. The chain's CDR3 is CASSLPSGTQYF. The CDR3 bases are TGTGCCAGCAGCTTGCCCTCGGGGACCCAGTACTTC.

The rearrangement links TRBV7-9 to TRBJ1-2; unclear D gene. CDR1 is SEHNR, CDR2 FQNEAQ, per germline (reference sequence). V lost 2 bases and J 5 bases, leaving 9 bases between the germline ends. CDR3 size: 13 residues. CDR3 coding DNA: TGTGCCAGCAGCTTATCAGGCTCATATGGCTACACCTTC. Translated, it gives CASSLSGSYGYTF.

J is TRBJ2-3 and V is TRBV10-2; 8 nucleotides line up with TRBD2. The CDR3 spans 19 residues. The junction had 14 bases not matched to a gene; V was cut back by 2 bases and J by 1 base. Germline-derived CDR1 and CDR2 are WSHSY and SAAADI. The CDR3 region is CASSEDSPGGWGGTDTQYF. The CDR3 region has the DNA TGCGCCAGCAGTGAGGATAGTCCGGGAGGGTGGGGAGGCACAGATACGCAGTATTTT.

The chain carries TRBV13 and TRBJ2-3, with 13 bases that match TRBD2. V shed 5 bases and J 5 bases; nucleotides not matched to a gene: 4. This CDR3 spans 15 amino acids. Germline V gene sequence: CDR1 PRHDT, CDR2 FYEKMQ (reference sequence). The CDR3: CASSPGLAGEDTQYF. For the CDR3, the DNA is TGTGCCAGCAGCCCCGGACTAGCGGGAGAAGATACGCAGTATTTT.

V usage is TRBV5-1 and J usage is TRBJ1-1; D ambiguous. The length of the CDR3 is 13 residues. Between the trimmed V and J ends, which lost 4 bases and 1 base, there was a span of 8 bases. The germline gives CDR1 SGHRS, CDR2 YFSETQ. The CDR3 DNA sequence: TGCGCCAGCAGCGCCGCCGGGAACACTGAAGCTTTCTTT. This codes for CASSAAGNTEAFF.

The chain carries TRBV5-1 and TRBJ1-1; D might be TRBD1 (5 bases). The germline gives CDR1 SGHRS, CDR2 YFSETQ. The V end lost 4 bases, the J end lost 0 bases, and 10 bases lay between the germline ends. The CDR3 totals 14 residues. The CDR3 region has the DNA TGCGCCAGCAGCACGGGGGGGATGAACACTGAAGCTTTCTTT. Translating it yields CASSTGGMNTEAFF.

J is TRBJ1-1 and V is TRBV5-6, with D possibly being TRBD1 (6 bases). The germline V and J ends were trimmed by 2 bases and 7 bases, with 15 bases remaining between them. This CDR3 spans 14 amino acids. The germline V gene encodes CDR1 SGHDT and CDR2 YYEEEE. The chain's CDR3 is CASSFDPKDSEAFF. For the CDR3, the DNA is TGTGCCAGCAGCTTCGACCCTAAGGACAGTGAAGCTTTCTTT. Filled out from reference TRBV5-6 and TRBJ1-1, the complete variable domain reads DAGVTQSPTHLIKTRGQQVTLRCSPKSGHDTVSWYQQALGQGPQFIFQYYEEEERQRGNFPDRFSGHQFPNYSSELNVNALLLGDSALYLCASSFDPKDSEAFFGQGTRLTVV.

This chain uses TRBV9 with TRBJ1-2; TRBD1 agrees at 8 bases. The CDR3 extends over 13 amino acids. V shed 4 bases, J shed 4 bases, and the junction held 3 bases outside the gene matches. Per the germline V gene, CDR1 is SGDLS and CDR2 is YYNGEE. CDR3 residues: CASSRDRSYGYTF. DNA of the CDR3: TGTGCCAGCAGCCGGGACAGGAGCTATGGCTACACCTTC.

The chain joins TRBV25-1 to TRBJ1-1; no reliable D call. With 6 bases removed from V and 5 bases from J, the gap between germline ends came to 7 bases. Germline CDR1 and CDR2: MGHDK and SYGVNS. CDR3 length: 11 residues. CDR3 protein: CASRFETEAFF. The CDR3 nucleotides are TGTGCCAGCAGGTTCGAGACTGAAGCTTTCTTT.

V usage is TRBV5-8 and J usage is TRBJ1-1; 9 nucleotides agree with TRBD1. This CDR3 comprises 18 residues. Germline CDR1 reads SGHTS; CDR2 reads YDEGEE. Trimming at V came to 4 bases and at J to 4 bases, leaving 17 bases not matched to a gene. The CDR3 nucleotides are TGTGCCAGCAGCCCGCTTAGCGGACAGGGGTTTATGAGCACTGAAGCTTTCTTT. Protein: CASSPLSGQGFMSTEAFF.

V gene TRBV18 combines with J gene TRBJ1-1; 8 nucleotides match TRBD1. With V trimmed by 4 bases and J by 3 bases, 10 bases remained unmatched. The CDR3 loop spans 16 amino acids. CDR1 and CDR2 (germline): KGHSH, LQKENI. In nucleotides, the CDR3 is TGTGCCAGCTCACAGGCAGGGGGCGAAGGGGACACTGAAGCTTTCTTT. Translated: CASSQAGGEGDTEAFF.

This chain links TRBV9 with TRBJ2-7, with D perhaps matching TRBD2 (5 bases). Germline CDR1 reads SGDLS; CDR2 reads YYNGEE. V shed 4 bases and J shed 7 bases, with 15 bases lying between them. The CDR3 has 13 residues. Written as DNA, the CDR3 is TGTGCCAGCAGCCCCCCGGGGTTTGATGAGCAGTACTTC. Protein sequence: CASSPPGFDEQYF.